The rows below give T cell receptor beta chains drawn from one sample of a study of T cell responses to AZD1222 COVID-19 vaccine. Measured with immunoSEQ multiplex PCR; TCRdb has only the in-frame clones, and not every one. The data hold 130,000 or so clones, with around 94% observed a single time. Specimen: peripheral blood, collected on day 0 of AZD1222 vaccination. All receptors come from an adult in good health. Both conserved end residues are part of each CDR3. D genes are given only for firm matches.

v_gene	len	j_gene	d_gene	CDR3nt	CDR3aa
TRBV7-2	16	TRBJ1-2	NA	TGTGCCAGCAGCTTAGAGGGGGGCGCATTCACCTATGGCTACACCTTC	CASSLEGGAFTYGYTF
TRBV2	13	TRBJ1-3	NA	TGTGCCAGCAGTCCGGGTCCCGGAAACACCATATATTTT	CASSPGPGNTIYF
TRBV3-1/TRBV3-2	15	TRBJ2-2	NA	TGTGCCAGCACCCCCCATACGGGGAACACCGGGGAGCTGTTTTTT	CASTPHTGNTGELFF
TRBV6-4	13	TRBJ1-1	TRBD1	TGTGCCAGCACCGGACAGGCTGACACTGAAGCTTTCTTT	CASTGQADTEAFF
TRBV4-1	13	TRBJ2-5	NA	TGCGCCAGCAGTCAGGGCCGACAAGAGACCCAGTACTTC	CASSQGRQETQYF
TRBV12-5	16	TRBJ1-1	NA	TGTGCTAGTGGTTTGGCACCCAGGGTAAGGGAGACTGAAGCTTTCTTT	CASGLAPRVRETEAFF
TRBV18	15	TRBJ1-1	TRBD1	TGTGCCAGCTCCTATGACAGGGTCGTGAACACTGAAGCTTTCTTT	CASSYDRVVNTEAFF
TRBV19	13	TRBJ2-5	NA	TGTGCCAGTAGTATAGGACTAGGATGGTCCCAGTACTTC	CASSIGLGWSQYF
TRBV18	13	TRBJ2-5	NA	TGTGCCAGCTCACCTGGATTCCAAGAGACCCAGTACTTC	CASSPGFQETQYF
TRBV6-1	14	TRBJ1-3	NA	TGTGCCAGCAGTGAACGGGGTATCGGAAACACCATATATTTT	CASSERGIGNTIYF
TRBV2	14	TRBJ2-7	TRBD1	TGTGCCAGCAGACACGGACAGGGTACCTACGAGCAGTACTTC	CASRHGQGTYEQYF
TRBV7-9	14	TRBJ2-1	NA	TGTGCCAGCACCCAGGGGCGGACCGGCGGGGAGCAGTTCTTC	CASTQGRTGGEQFF
TRBV3-1/TRBV3-2	16	TRBJ1-1	NA	TGTGCCAGCAGCCCCCGATGGGGGTCTATGAACACTGAAGCTTTCTTT	CASSPRWGSMNTEAFF
TRBV21-1	15	TRBJ1-5	NA	TGTGCCAGCCAGCCGCCACTCTATAGCAATCAGCCCCAGCATTTT	CASQPPLYSNQPQHF
TRBV4-2	16	TRBJ2-7	TRBD2	TGTGCCAGCAGCCAAGGACCCGGGACTAGCGGATACGAGCAGTACTTC	CASSQGPGTSGYEQYF
TRBV30	15	TRBJ2-7	NA	TGTGCCTGGAGTGTAGATACGGGATACTCCTACGAGCAGTACTTC	CAWSVDTGYSYEQYF
TRBV5-1	14	TRBJ2-7	NA	TGCGCCAGCAGCTCAGGGGTCTTGTCCTACGAGCAGTACTTC	CASSSGVLSYEQYF
TRBV15	14	TRBJ2-7	TRBD1	TGTGCCACCAGCAGAGGTGAGACAGGGGACGAGCAGTACTTC	CATSRGETGDEQYF